This T cell receptor beta chain came from a study of blood T cells in healthy people across ages. In its sample, this clonotype was seen a few times. Using a J-beta primer mix together with a sample-barcoded 5' primer, a second PCR was run for 7 to 11 cycles. TCRdb called the 5' RACE reads again in MiXCR, with one record for every CDR3 protein. The sample lists about 400,000 distinct CDR3 sequences, approximately 51% occurring once. This sequence was found in a man aged 55 to 70 in good health. The sequencing input was blood.

In DNA, the CDR3 is TGTGCCAGCAGTTTAGGGACCTTCACCTACGAGCAGTACTTC. Protein sequence: CASSLGTFTYEQYF. The chain couples TRBV28 to TRBJ2-7, with D perhaps being TRBD1 or TRBD2 (5 bases each). V was clipped by 2 bases and J by 2 bases, with 10 bases between them. CDR3 length: 14 amino acids. Germline assignment: CDR1 MDHEN and CDR2 SYDVKM. Combining the CDR3 with reference TRBV28 and TRBJ2-7 gives the whole variable domain DVKVTQSSRYLVKRTGEKVFLECVQDMDHENMFWYRQDPGLGLRLIYFSYDVKMKEKGDIPEGYSVSREKKERFSLILESASTNQTSMYLCASSLGTFTYEQYFGPGTRLTVT.